What follows are 27 T cell receptor beta chains derived from one specimen sequenced in a study of CD8+ T cells in alopecia areata. cDNA serving as the sequencing template came from extracted, reverse transcribed RNA. Only in-frame clones appear in the TCRdb table, and some are missing; sequencing was by immunoSEQ multiplex PCR. This sample has roughly 150,000 clones, with 62% found just once. The specimen sequenced was CD8+ T cells sorted from blood. All receptors derive from a human donor in good health.

Here the CDR3 reads CSVAGTSNEQFF. The DNA of the CDR3 is TGCAGCGTGGCCGGGACGAGCAATGAGCAGTTCTTC. The chain employs TRBV29-1 and TRBJ2-1; perhaps D is TRBD1 or TRBD2 (5 bases each). Looked up from germline, CDR1 is SQVTM and CDR2 is ANQGSEA. V was cut by 6 bases and J by 6 bases, with 12 bases left in between. The CDR3 runs 12 residues.

V gene TRBV5-6 combines with J gene TRBJ2-3; D gene unclear. Trimming shortened V by 2 bases and J by 2 bases, and 21 bases separated the two germline ends. The germline V gene encodes CDR1 SGHDT and CDR2 YYEEEE. The CDR3 has 18 amino acids. The CDR3 region is CASSLIPPTLTDTDTQYF. DNA of the CDR3: TGTGCCAGCAGCTTAATCCCGCCGACTCTAACCGACACAGATACGCAGTATTTT.

V usage is TRBV5-6 and J usage is TRBJ2-6; no reliable D call. V was shortened by 0 bases and J by 0 bases, with 13 bases between the two germline ends. CDR1 is SGHDT, CDR2 YYEEEE, per germline. There are 18 residues in the CDR3. DNA of the CDR3: TGTGCCAGCAGCTTGGAGTGGCAGTTTGACTCTGGGGCCAACGTCCTGACTTTC. Protein sequence: CASSLEWQFDSGANVLTF.

This rearrangement joins TRBV27 to TRBJ2-3, with D possibly matching TRBD1 (5 bases). The V and J ends lost 7 bases and 2 bases respectively, with 10 bases between them. Germline-derived CDR1 and CDR2 are MNHEY and SMNVEV (reference sequence). This CDR3 comprises 13 residues. The CDR3 loop is CASISGHTDTQYF. CDR3 coding DNA: TGTGCCAGCATCTCCGGACACACAGATACGCAGTATTTT.

This clone was counted at least ten times. The V call is TRBV23-1, the J call TRBJ2-1; unclear D gene. TRBV23-1 is designated an ORF whose function remains uncertain. CDR3 length: 13 amino acids. V was shortened by 7 bases and J by 6 bases, with 13 bases between the two germline ends. The CDR3 is CASIPHAVNEQFF. The CDR3, as DNA: TGCGCCAGCATTCCCCATGCGGTCAATGAGCAGTTCTTC.

This clone was counted between two and nine times. This chain connects TRBV7-8 to TRBJ2-1; D gene uncertain. This CDR3 is 12 amino acids long. Trimming left V 5 bases short and J 7 bases short, with 9 bases between. Germline V lookup: CDR1 SGHVS, CDR2 FQNEAQ. The CDR3 is CASSLLRNEQFF. CDR3 in DNA: TGTGCCAGCAGCCTGCTGCGGAATGAGCAGTTCTTC.

About this clone: At the DNA level, this CDR3 is encoded by other sequences in the same sample as well. V gene TRBV9 combines with J gene TRBJ1-1, with D possibly matching TRBD1 (5 bases). V was pared by 1 base and J by 5 bases, with 9 bases between. This CDR3 is 13 amino acids long. Germline CDR1 and CDR2: SGDLS and YYNGEE. CDR3 residues: CASSVTGGTEAFF. CDR3 nucleotides: TGTGCCAGCAGCGTAACGGGGGGGACTGAAGCTTTCTTT.

This clone was recorded a few times. The identical CDR3 is also encoded by other nucleotide sequences in the sample. V and J are TRBV7-2 and TRBJ2-1; the D is unclear. The germline gives CDR1 SGHTA, CDR2 FQGNSA. The CDR3 loop spans 13 amino acids. Trimming removed 1 base at V and 3 bases at J, with 4 bases between. DNA of the CDR3: TGTGCCAGCAGCTTAGGGCTCTACAATGAGCAGTTCTTC. It specifies CASSLGLYNEQFF.

This chain links TRBV5-6 with TRBJ2-5, with D unresolved. Germline CDR1 and CDR2: SGHDT and YYEEEE. V shed 1 base and J shed 3 bases, with 7 bases lying between them. The CDR3 consists of 13 residues. The CDR3 loop reads CASSLRGEETQYF. The CDR3 DNA follows: TGTGCCAGCAGCTTGCGTGGGGAAGAGACCCAGTACTTC.

The chain is built from TRBV5-1 and TRBJ2-2, with D perhaps matching TRBD1 (5 bases). With 3 bases removed from V and 6 bases from J, the gap between germline ends came to 12 bases. Germline V lookup: CDR1 SGHRS, CDR2 YFSETQ. CDR3 length equals 14 residues. DNA for the CDR3: TGCGCCAGCAGCTCTTCTCCCAGGGCCGGGGAGCTGTTTTTT. Its protein is CASSSSPRAGELFF. Filled out from reference TRBV5-1 and TRBJ2-2, the complete variable domain reads KAGVTQTPRYLIKTRGQQVTLSCSPISGHRSVSWYQQTPGQGLQFLFEYFSETQRNKGNFPGRFSGRQFSNSRSEMNVSTLELGDSALYLCASSSSPRAGELFFGEGSRLTVL.

There are a few counts of this clone. This rearrangement joins TRBV7-3 to TRBJ2-1; 11 bases align to TRBD2. This CDR3 is built from 15 residues. V dropped 3 bases and J dropped 6; count of bases not matched to a gene: 4. Looked up from germline, CDR1 is SGHTA and CDR2 is FQGTGA. The CDR3 bases are TGTGCCAGCAGCTTCTCCGGGACTAGCGGCAATGAGCAGTTCTTC. It specifies CASSFSGTSGNEQFF. The full variable domain, rest sourced from reference TRBV7-3 and TRBJ2-1, is GAGVSQTPSNKVTEKGKYVELRCDPISGHTALYWYRQSLGQGPEFLIYFQGTGAADDSGLPNDRFFAVRPEGSVSTLKIQRTERGDSAVYLCASSFSGTSGNEQFFGPGTRLTVL.

The rearrangement joins TRBV7-2 to TRBJ2-5; unclear D gene. The CDR3 sequence is 11 residues long. V shed 7 bases and J shed 5 bases, with 8 bases lying between them. Per germline, CDR1 SGHTA and CDR2 FQGNSA. The CDR3 loop reads CASITTETQYF. The CDR3 DNA sequence: TGTGCCAGCATCACCACCGAGACCCAGTACTTC.

This chain uses TRBV6-5 with TRBJ1-5, with a possible D match to TRBD1 (5 bases). The CDR3 covers 15 residues. The ends were cut back, 0 bases at V and 1 base at J, with 7 bases in the middle. Germline V gene sequence: CDR1 MNHEY, CDR2 SVGAGI. DNA for the CDR3: TGTGCCAGCAGTTACTCCAGACAGAGCAATCAGCCCCAGCATTTT. The encoded protein is CASSYSRQSNQPQHF.

This clone has more than one count but fewer than ten. This chain joins TRBV29-1 and TRBJ2-2; 7 nucleotides agree with TRBD2. Germline assignment: CDR1 SQVTM and CDR2 ANQGSEA. The CDR3 extends over 16 amino acids. V lost 6 bases to trimming and J lost 2 bases; unmatched junction nucleotides: 12. CDR3 in amino acids: CSVGRRGERNTGELFF. The CDR3 DNA reads TGCAGCGTGGGTAGACGGGGGGAGCGTAACACCGGGGAGCTGTTTTTT.

V gene TRBV6-6 combines with J gene TRBJ2-4; TRBD1 agrees at 9 bases. Germline CDR1 reads MNHNY; CDR2 reads SVGAGI (reference sequence). The CDR3 consists of 14 residues. Trimming at V came to 8 bases and at J to 6 bases, leaving 8 bases not matched to a gene. CDR3 loop: CASRFKTGGNIQYF. The CDR3 region has the DNA TGTGCCAGCCGCTTCAAGACAGGGGGAAACATTCAGTACTTC.

This chain links TRBV28 with TRBJ2-1, with D unclear. Germline V gene sequence: CDR1 MDHEN, CDR2 SYDVKM. Deletions cut 3 bases from V and 0 bases from J, with 12 bases between. This CDR3 comprises 16 residues. The CDR3 region is CASSLSRRSSYNEQFF. In nucleotides, the CDR3 is TGTGCCAGCAGTTTGAGTCGACGCAGCTCCTACAATGAGCAGTTCTTC.

This clone was observed once. Sequence at one end of the junction differs from germline and may be a read error. This chain uses TRBV30 with TRBJ2-1; TRBD1 is a possible D gene (6 bases). Germline V gene sequence: CDR1 GTSNPN, CDR2 SVGIG (reference sequence). CDR3 size: 12 residues. The DNA of the CDR3 is TGTGCCTGGAGTGTAGGGGGAAATGCGCAGTTCTTC. This translates into CAWSVGGNAQFF. Combining the CDR3 with reference TRBV30 and TRBJ2-1 gives the whole variable domain SQTIHQWPATLVQPVGSPLSLECTVEGTSNPNLYWYRQAAGRGLQLLFYSVGIGQISSEVPQNLSASRPQDRQFILSSKKLLLSDSGFYLCAWSVGGNAQFFGPGTRLTVL.

The chain recombines TRBV9 with TRBJ2-1; D is uncertain. The CDR3 has 13 amino acids. Germline V lookup: CDR1 SGDLS, CDR2 YYNGEE. With 0 bases removed from V and 8 bases from J, the gap between germline ends came to 9 bases. CDR3 nucleotide sequence: TGTGCCAGCAGCGTAGTCCCGTGGGATGAGCAGTTCTTC. Amino acid sequence: CASSVVPWDEQFF.

The chain uses TRBV27 and TRBJ2-7; weak D call: TRBD2 (5 bases). The V gene lost 6 bases and the J gene lost 3 bases, with 18 bases spanning the gap. This CDR3 has 15 amino acids. Looked up from germline, CDR1 is MNHEY and CDR2 is SMNVEV (reference sequence). CDR3 sequence (DNA): TGTGCCAGCAGCCCGCACGGTCCCAGCGGCTACGAGCAGTACTTC. Its protein product is CASSPHGPSGYEQYF.

The rearrangement joins TRBV25-1 to TRBJ2-5, with D maybe TRBD1 (6 bases). V lost 6 bases to trimming and J lost 5 bases, with 19 bases between them. CDR1 is MGHDK, CDR2 SYGVNS, per germline. This CDR3 spans 15 amino acids. DNA for the CDR3: TGTGCCAGCAGAGCCAGGGCAGGGGAAAGGGAGACCCAGTACTTC. Residues: CASRARAGERETQYF.

There are a few counts of this clone. The J gene is TRBJ2-1, the V gene TRBV11-1; D possibly corresponds to TRBD2 (5 bases). Looked up from germline, CDR1 is SGHAT and CDR2 is FQDESV (reference sequence). Trimming pared 2 bases from V and 8 bases from J, leaving 13 bases between. There are 14 residues in the CDR3. The CDR3 reads CASSLWGVQDEQFF. The CDR3 region has the DNA TGTGCCAGCAGCTTATGGGGAGTTCAGGATGAGCAGTTCTTC.

The chain joins TRBV4-2 to TRBJ2-7; D might be TRBD1 (6 bases). Germline CDR1 and CDR2: LGHNA and YNFKEQ. The CDR3 covers 14 residues. Trimming left V 1 base short and J 2 bases short, with 9 bases between. The CDR3, as DNA: TGTGCCAGCAGCCAAGCGGGACACACCTACGAGCAGTACTTC. It is translated as CASSQAGHTYEQYF.

In nucleotides, the CDR3 is TGTGCCAGCAGCCCCTCGGGTGCCGAGCAGTACTTC. Translating it yields CASSPSGAEQYF. The V gene is TRBV6-5, the J gene TRBJ2-7, with unresolved D. Between the trimmed V and J ends, which lost 6 bases and 6 bases, there was a span of 12 bases. The CDR3 loop spans 12 amino acids. Germline CDR1 and CDR2: MNHEY and SVGAGI.

The V call is TRBV2, the J call TRBJ2-7, with 8 nucleotides matching TRBD1. The germline gives CDR1 SNHLY, CDR2 FYNNEI. After removal of 7 bases from V and 3 bases from J, the junction contained 11 bases not matched to a gene. The CDR3 contains 15 residues. CDR3 coding DNA: TGTGCCAGCACCGAGGGCCAGGGGGCAGGCTACGAGCAGTACTTC. It yields the protein CASTEGQGAGYEQYF.

The chain combines TRBV10-3 with TRBJ2-7; no firm D call. The CDR3 extends over 13 amino acids. CDR1 is ENHRY and CDR2 is SYGVKD in the germline V gene. The germline V and J ends were trimmed by 6 bases and 0 bases, with 9 bases remaining between them. In DNA, the CDR3 is TGTGCCATCAGGGATTCAAGCTCCTACGAGCAGTACTTC. As protein: CAIRDSSSYEQYF.

The chain combines TRBV27 with TRBJ2-7; 7 nucleotides match TRBD2. Per germline, CDR1 MNHEY and CDR2 SMNVEV (reference sequence). The CDR3 length is 14 residues. After removal of 0 bases from V and 3 bases from J, the junction contained 2 bases not matched to a gene. CDR3: CASSLSGGSYEQYF. The CDR3 DNA reads TGTGCCAGCAGTTTATCTGGCGGGAGCTACGAGCAGTACTTC.

The chain carries TRBV29-1 and TRBJ2-7, with 7 bases identical to TRBD1. The CDR3 extends over 13 amino acids. V lost 3 bases and J lost 0; bases outside the gene matches: 2. Looked up from germline, CDR1 is SQVTM and CDR2 is ANQGSEA. In DNA, the CDR3 is TGCAGCGTTGAGTGGACAGGCTCCTACGAGCAGTACTTC. Protein product: CSVEWTGSYEQYF.